Listed here are 31 T cell receptor beta chains from one sample, sequenced in a study of metastatic and nonmetastatic thyroid tumors. Using MiXCR, TCRdb reanalyzed the PCR reads. The sample includes some 86,000 clones, around 13% of them seen just once. All patients were treatment-naive before thyroid surgery. The material sequenced was tumor tissue. All receptors come from a female donor with papillary thyroid cancer or a benign thyroid nodule (not recorded which). Some clones in this sample may be carry-over from other donors' samples.

This clone has at least ten counts. This sequence joins TRBV12-3 or TRBV12-4 and TRBJ2-4, with 11 bases fitting TRBD2. V shed 5 bases, J shed 8 bases, and the junction held 5 bases outside the gene matches. This CDR3 comprises 14 residues. The CDR3 coding sequence is TGTGCCAGCAGTCCTACTAGCGGGAGTGACATTCAGTACTTC. Encoded protein: CASSPTSGSDIQYF.

The chain is built from TRBV7-2 and TRBJ2-7; TRBD2 agrees at 9 bases. Per germline, CDR1 SGHTA and CDR2 FQGNSA. This CDR3 region has 15 residues. The trim removed 3 bases at V and 5 bases at J, leaving 8 bases unmatched. The CDR3 here is CASSFGGGRANEQYF. For the CDR3, the DNA is TGTGCCAGCAGCTTCGGGGGCGGGAGGGCCAACGAGCAGTACTTC.

This clone has a count of ten or more. The J gene is TRBJ2-1, the V gene TRBV5-1; 10 bases fit TRBD1. The CDR3 is made up of 15 amino acids. The ends lost 6 bases at V and 7 bases at J; junction bases unmatched: 10. Germline CDR1 is SGHRS and CDR2 is YFSETQ. The CDR3 nucleotides read TGCGCCAGCACGGATAGGGACAGGGGTGCAAATGAGCAGTTCTTC. Translating it yields CASTDRDRGANEQFF. Supplemented by reference TRBV5-1 and TRBJ2-1, the full variable domain reads KAGVTQTPRYLIKTRGQQVTLSCSPISGHRSVSWYQQTPGQGLQFLFEYFSETQRNKGNFPGRFSGRQFSNSRSEMNVSTLELGDSALYLCASTDRDRGANEQFFGPGTRLTVL.

This chain connects TRBV10-1 to TRBJ1-3, with D maybe TRBD1 (5 bases). CDR1 is WNHNN and CDR2 is SYGVQD in the germline V gene (reference sequence). V lost 5 bases and J lost 0, with 14 bases in between. The CDR3 is 16 residues long. The CDR3 is CASSPKGRFSGNTIYF. The CDR3 DNA reads TGCGCCAGCAGTCCTAAGGGACGATTCTCTGGAAACACCATATATTTT.

This clone was detected many times. J is TRBJ2-1 and V is TRBV24-1; 8 positions match TRBD1. Germline V gene data show CDR1 as KGHDR and CDR2 as SFDVKD. There are 14 residues in the CDR3. The trim removed 4 bases at V and 5 bases at J, leaving 3 bases unmatched. CDR3 DNA: TGTGCCACCAGTGAGGCGACAGGGGACAATGAGCAGTTCTTC. This codes for CATSEATGDNEQFF.

As for this clone: One end of the junction is discordant with germline, which a read error may explain. The chain uses TRBV20-1 and TRBJ2-7; perhaps TRBD1 as D (5 bases). The CDR3 is 15 residues long. Germline V gives CDR1 DFQATT, CDR2 SNEGSKA (reference sequence). The CDR3 DNA sequence: TGCAGTGCCAGAGATTCCCAGGGCTACGCCTACGAGCAGTACTTC. It translates to CSARDSQGYAYEQYF.

This clone has at least ten counts. The CDR3 spells CASRATVNSYEQYF. CDR3 sequence (DNA): TGTGCCAGCAGGGCGACAGTGAACTCCTACGAGCAGTACTTC. The V call is TRBV28, the J call TRBJ2-7, with D possibly matching TRBD1 (5 bases). The CDR3 is 14 residues long. V was trimmed by 6 bases and J by 0 bases, leaving 12 bases between them. The germline gives CDR1 MDHEN, CDR2 SYDVKM.

For this clone: Other DNA sequences in the sample encode the same CDR3. This chain links TRBV28 with TRBJ2-3, with D unclear. V lost 6 bases and J lost 0, with 10 bases in between. The CDR3 is made up of 14 amino acids. Germline V gives CDR1 MDHEN, CDR2 SYDVKM. For the CDR3, the DNA is TGTGCCAGCAGGCAGTCACCTAGCACAGATACGCAGTATTTT. Its translation is CASRQSPSTDTQYF.

This clone was recorded many times. The J gene is TRBJ1-2, the V gene TRBV7-8; 7 bases map to TRBD1. The V segment lost 8 bases and the J segment 4 bases; nucleotides outside the gene matches: 13. Germline V gene data show CDR1 as SGHVS and CDR2 as FQNEAQ. The CDR3 totals 15 residues. CDR3 DNA: TGTGCCAGCGGCCTATCCGACAGGGTTAGCTATGGCTACACCTTC. Its protein is CASGLSDRVSYGYTF.

V gene TRBV6-1 combines with J gene TRBJ2-2, with TRBD2 matching over 10 bases. The CDR3 loop spans 17 amino acids. Per germline, CDR1 MNHNS and CDR2 SASEGT. Losses at the gene ends were 7 bases for V and 5 bases for J; bases not matched to a gene: 13. CDR3 DNA: TGTGCCAGCATCCCTTGGCTAGCGGGAGTACAGACCGGGGAGCTGTTTTTT. Amino acids: CASIPWLAGVQTGELFF.

The V gene is TRBV5-1, the J gene TRBJ2-7; D not resolved. V lost 4 bases, J lost 9 bases, and 20 bases lay in between. CDR3 length: 14 residues. Germline lookup yields CDR1 SGHRS and CDR2 YFSETQ. CDR3 bases: TGCGCCAGCAGCCAACCTACAGTTACCTTGGTGCAGTACTTC. Translation gives CASSQPTVTLVQYF.

This clone was seen repeatedly, ten times or more. This sequence joins TRBV30 and TRBJ2-7, with D perhaps matching TRBD1 (5 bases). Germline CDR1 GTSNPN, CDR2 SVGIG (reference sequence). This CDR3 is 14 amino acids long. V shed 2 bases and J shed 3 bases, with 14 bases lying between them. CDR3: CAWSFGQGIYEQYF. The CDR3, as DNA: TGTGCCTGGAGTTTTGGGCAGGGCATCTACGAGCAGTACTTC.

To note about this clone: This clone may be a read error of a much larger clone one base away. This sample includes further DNA sequences coding for the same CDR3. This chain uses TRBV11-1 with TRBJ2-7; TRBD2 matches at 11 bases. CDR1 SGHAT and CDR2 FQDESV come from the germline V gene (reference sequence). V shed 9 bases, J shed 3 bases, and the junction held 16 bases outside the gene matches. The CDR3 has 17 residues. CDR3 amino acids: CASSPSAGTSGGYEQYF. CDR3 DNA: TGTGCCAGTAGCCCGAGTGCGGGGACTAGCGGAGGCTACGAGCAGTACTTC.

This clone was observed a few times. It may be a read error: a sequence one base away is much more abundant. The chain uses TRBV5-1 and TRBJ2-5; 7 nucleotides line up with TRBD2. J gave up 9 bases and V 4 bases, and 15 bases lay outside the gene matches. The CDR3 consists of 15 residues. CDR1 is SGHRS, CDR2 YFSETQ, per germline. The CDR3, as DNA: TGCGCCAGCAGCGCAAACTCGGGGGGTATCGAGGCCCAGTACTTC. Residues: CASSANSGGIEAQYF.

The table lists this clone with many counts. The chain links TRBV15 to TRBJ1-4, with 9 positions matching TRBD1. Germline CDR1 reads LNHNV; CDR2 reads YYDKDF (reference sequence). The CDR3 has 16 amino acids. After removal of 4 bases from V and 3 bases from J, the junction contained 6 bases not matched to a gene. The CDR3 loop is CATSTTGGYANEKLFF. The CDR3, as DNA: TGTGCCACCAGCACGACAGGGGGGTACGCTAATGAAAAACTGTTTTTT.

This clone was detected many times. The rearrangement joins TRBV6-1 to TRBJ2-3; D may match TRBD1 or TRBD2 (5 bases each). The CDR3 has 13 residues. V was clipped by 10 bases and J by 2 bases, with 13 bases between them. In germline, CDR1 is MNHNS, CDR2 SASEGT. CDR3 sequence (DNA): TGTGCCATCCGGGACCCCTACACAGATACGCAGTATTTT. Translated, it gives CAIRDPYTDTQYF.

Concerning this clone itself: This could be a read error, since a much larger clone is one nucleotide away. The chain carries TRBV19 and TRBJ1-1, with D unclear. The CDR3 is 14 amino acids. The germline V gene encodes CDR1 LNHDA and CDR2 SQIVND (reference sequence). This chain's CDR3 is CASTNPAMNTESFF. The CDR3 nucleotides read TGTGCCAGTACCAATCCCGCAATGAACACTGAATCTTTCTTT.

In its sample, this clone was seen many times. This chain links TRBV29-1 with TRBJ2-7; D could derive from TRBD1 or TRBD2 (5 bases each). Trimming shortened V by 6 bases and J by 1 base, and 10 bases separated the two germline ends. The CDR3 has 12 amino acids. Germline CDR1 and CDR2: SQVTM and ANQGSEA. CDR3 coding DNA: TGCAGCGTAGGGACGGCGTCCTACGAGCAGTACTTC. It codes for CSVGTASYEQYF.

This clone was seen many times. The CDR3 DNA reads TGCAGTGCTATCCCTGACAGGGATAACACAGATACGCAGTATTTT. This codes for CSAIPDRDNTDTQYF. This chain joins TRBV20-1 and TRBJ2-3, with 7 bases fitting TRBD1. CDR3 length: 15 amino acids. The junction had 9 bases not matched to a gene; V was cut back by 4 bases and J by 2 bases. CDR1 and CDR2 from the germline V gene are DFQATT and SNEGSKA (reference sequence).

This clone was observed a handful of times. A much larger clone lies one base from this, so it may be a read error. The genes are TRBV15 and TRBJ2-5, with TRBD1 identical over 9 bases. This CDR3 is built from 15 residues. The V gene end was trimmed by 5 bases and the J gene end by 2 bases; junction bases not matched to a gene: 6. CDR1 and CDR2 (germline): LNHNV, YYDKDF (reference sequence). CDR3 amino acids: CATSAGTGMQETQYF. The CDR3 DNA reads TGTGCCACCAGCGCCGGGACAGGGATGCAAGAGACCCAGTACTTC.

This clone has a count of ten or more. The chain employs TRBV9 and TRBJ2-1; D gene unclear. The CDR3 loop spans 12 amino acids. Trimming pared 4 bases from V and 4 bases from J, leaving 6 bases between. Germline V gene data show CDR1 as SGDLS and CDR2 as YYNGEE. CDR3 amino acids: CASSHSYNEQFF. As DNA, the CDR3 is TGTGCCAGCAGCCACTCTTACAATGAGCAGTTCTTC.

This clone was counted between two and nine times. A single base separates this from a much larger clone, so it may be a read error. The same CDR3 can be traced to other DNA sequences in this sample. The chain joins TRBV12-3 or TRBV12-4 to TRBJ1-6; 7 bases line up with TRBD1. The CDR3 contains 17 residues. The V segment lost 8 bases and the J segment 7 bases; nucleotides outside the gene matches: 17. The CDR3 loop reads CASRPTGPTGDNSPLHF. The CDR3 nucleotides are TGTGCCAGCCGACCTACCGGACCTACAGGGGACAATTCACCCCTCCACTTT.

As to this clone: A much larger clone lies one base from this, so it may be a read error. The rearrangement joins TRBV10-2 to TRBJ2-3; a possible D gene is TRBD2 (5 bases). CDR3 size: 15 residues. Trimming cost V 2 bases and J 5 bases, with 14 bases left between them. Germline assignment: CDR1 WSHSY and CDR2 SAAADI. The CDR3 sequence is CASSELVGGQDTQYF. CDR3 DNA sequence: TGCGCCAGCAGTGAGCTAGTCGGCGGGCAAGATACGCAGTATTTT.

As concerns this clone: A much larger clone differs by one base, so this may be a read error. The chain employs TRBV24-1 and TRBJ2-1; 11 positions match TRBD2. Germline V gene lookup returns CDR1 KGHDR and CDR2 SFDVKD. This CDR3 region has 16 residues. V gave up 3 bases and J gave up 9 bases; unmatched junction bases: 9. CDR3 DNA: TGTGCCACCAGTGATCCCGCGGTAGCGGGAGGGCCTGAGCAGTTCTTC. Encoded protein: CATSDPAVAGGPEQFF.

This clone was recorded at least ten times. The junction departs from the called germline gene at one end, perhaps through a read error. Other DNA sequences within the sample encode an identical CDR3. The chain links TRBV10-3 to TRBJ1-1; D not certain. There are 14 residues in the CDR3. Germline CDR1 reads ENHRY; CDR2 reads SYGVKD. CDR3 DNA sequence: TGTGCCATCGCGGAACCTGGTATGAACACTGAGGCTTTCTTT. Its translation is CAIAEPGMNTEAFF.

In its sample, this clone was seen many times. The V and J genes are TRBV2 and TRBJ2-7; possible D gene TRBD2, 5 bases. Trimming pared 8 bases from V and 4 bases from J, leaving 12 bases between. Germline CDR1 and CDR2: SNHLY and FYNNEI. The CDR3 spans 12 residues. CDR3 nucleotide sequence: TGTGCCAGCTCGAAGGGAGTTTACGAGCAGTACTTC. It translates to CASSKGVYEQYF.

In this sample, this clone turned up many times. The same CDR3 is also encoded by other DNA sequences in this sample. The rearrangement links TRBV6-1 to TRBJ2-3; D is unclear. V lost 7 bases and J lost 0, with 17 bases in between. Germline V gives CDR1 MNHNS, CDR2 SASEGT. This CDR3 region has 16 residues. CDR3 DNA sequence: TGTGCCAGCACCCGTTCCCCGGGCTCTAGCACAGATACGCAGTATTTT. Translated: CASTRSPGSSTDTQYF.

The sample holds many counts of this clone. The chain recombines TRBV20-1 with TRBJ1-5; 11 bases fit TRBD1. The V gene end was trimmed by 0 bases and the J gene end by 6 bases; junction bases not matched to a gene: 1. The CDR3 runs to 14 residues. Per germline, CDR1 DFQATT and CDR2 SNEGSKA (reference sequence). Here the CDR3 reads CSAREDRGRQPQHF. The CDR3 region has the DNA TGCAGTGCTAGAGAGGACAGGGGGCGTCAGCCCCAGCATTTT.

This clone has only a few counts. The rearrangement links TRBV18 to TRBJ2-1; possibly TRBD2 for D (8 bases). CDR1 is KGHSH and CDR2 is LQKENI in the germline V gene. Trimming removed 5 bases at V and 9 bases at J, with 20 bases between. The CDR3 has 15 residues. The CDR3 nucleotides read TGTGCCAGCTCATCTGTCCGACGGGAGGGGGCTGAGCAGTTCTTC. It codes for CASSSVRREGAEQFF.

A remark on this clone: Compared with germline, one end of the junction differs, possibly owing to a read error. The V gene is TRBV27, the J gene TRBJ2-1, with D possibly matching TRBD2 (6 bases). CDR1 and CDR2 (germline): MNHEY, SMNVEV (reference sequence). CDR3 length: 11 residues. CDR3 in DNA: TGTGGCAGCAGACTTGCGGGATCTTTGTTCTTC. Translated: CGSRLAGSLFF.

This clone was detected ten times or more. The rearrangement links TRBV9 to TRBJ2-1; D is unresolved. V shed 3 bases and J shed 6 bases, with 10 bases lying between them. The CDR3 covers 13 residues. Germline CDR1 SGDLS, CDR2 YYNGEE. Here the CDR3 reads CASSAGRINEQFF. CDR3 DNA sequence: TGTGCCAGCAGCGCTGGTAGAATCAATGAGCAGTTCTTC.